One sample yielded the 28 T cell receptor beta chains listed below, sequenced in a study of blood T cell repertoires in COVID-19. Produced via immunoSEQ multiplex PCR; TCRdb's table is partial and in-frame only. The sample contains about 130,000 clones, over 75% of which appear only once. Material: peripheral blood. Receptors originate from an elderly woman with acute or convalescent COVID-19.

As regards this clone: Other DNA sequences within the sample encode an identical CDR3. This chain uses TRBV18 with TRBJ1-2; the match to TRBD1 covers 7 bases. Looked up from germline, CDR1 is KGHSH and CDR2 is LQKENI. The CDR3 extends over 13 amino acids. After removal of 3 bases from V and 6 bases from J, the junction contained 4 bases not matched to a gene. DNA for the CDR3: TGTGCCAGCTCACCGTTCACAGGGGATGGCTACACCTTC. This codes for CASSPFTGDGYTF.

The chain links TRBV5-5 to TRBJ2-5; 7 bases align to TRBD2. CDR3 size: 13 residues. V shed 2 bases, J shed 3 bases, and the junction held 1 base outside the gene matches. CDR1 and CDR2 from the germline V gene are SGHKS and YYEKEE (reference sequence). CDR3 amino acids: CASSFGGEETQYF. As DNA, the CDR3 is TGTGCCAGCAGCTTTGGGGGGGAAGAGACCCAGTACTTC.

The table lists this clone with a count of one. The DNA for the CDR3 is TGTGCCAGCAGTCGATCCGGACAAAGGGGTGGCTACACCTTC. Translating gives CASSRSGQRGGYTF. V and J are TRBV28 and TRBJ1-2, with D possibly being TRBD1 (5 bases). This CDR3 has 14 amino acids. Per the germline V gene, CDR1 is MDHEN and CDR2 is SYDVKM. The V end was cut by 5 bases, the J end by 7 bases, with 17 bases between.

This clone occurred a few times. The J gene is TRBJ2-2, the V gene TRBV5-1; TRBD1 might be the D (5 bases). Germline V CDR1 and CDR2: SGHRS, YFSETQ. The CDR3 runs 17 residues. V lost 2 bases, J lost 6 bases, and 20 bases lay in between. The chain's CDR3 is CASSFLVAAGQPGELFF. The DNA of the CDR3 is TGCGCCAGCAGCTTCCTAGTGGCAGCAGGGCAGCCCGGGGAGCTGTTTTTT.

This chain's CDR3 is CSASNTQNTEAFF. CDR3 in DNA: TGCAGTGCTAGTAACACCCAGAACACTGAAGCTTTCTTT. The rearrangement uses TRBV20-1 and TRBJ1-1; D is unresolved. Germline V gives CDR1 DFQATT, CDR2 SNEGSKA (reference sequence). The CDR3 runs 13 residues. V was shortened by 3 bases and J by 1 base, with 9 bases between the two germline ends.

The genes are TRBV5-1 and TRBJ2-3; tentative D call: TRBD2 (5 bases). The V and J ends lost 0 bases and 0 bases respectively, with 8 bases between them. This CDR3 is 15 amino acids long. Germline V gives CDR1 SGHRS, CDR2 YFSETQ. The CDR3 reads CASSLAGTSTDTQYF. The CDR3 nucleotides are TGCGCCAGCAGCTTGGCGGGAACTAGCACAGATACGCAGTATTTT.

This chain uses TRBV5-4 with TRBJ1-1; D may be TRBD1 (5 bases). CDR3 length: 15 residues. V lost 4 bases to trimming and J lost 0 bases, with 13 bases between them. Germline lookup yields CDR1 SGHNT and CDR2 YYREEE (reference sequence). The DNA of the CDR3 is TGTGCCAGCAGCCCCCGCCGGGGGATGAACACTGAAGCTTTCTTT. Protein product: CASSPRRGMNTEAFF. The whole variable domain, filled in from reference TRBV5-4 and TRBJ1-1, reads ETGVTQSPTHLIKTRGQQVTLRCSSQSGHNTVSWYQQALGQGPQFIFQYYREEENGRGNFPPRFSGLQFPNYSSELNVNALELDDSALYLCASSPRRGMNTEAFFGQGTRLTVV.

This chain links TRBV5-6 with TRBJ2-7; no reliable D call. Germline V gives CDR1 SGHDT, CDR2 YYEEEE. Trimming removed 2 bases at V and 2 bases at J, with 11 bases between. The CDR3 sequence is 14 residues long. The CDR3 loop reads CASSFRLIPYEQYF. CDR3 coding DNA: TGTGCCAGCAGCTTCAGACTGATCCCCTACGAGCAGTACTTC.

The V gene is TRBV5-1, the J gene TRBJ2-3, with D possibly being TRBD2 (5 bases). This CDR3 comprises 16 residues. Germline V CDR1 and CDR2: SGHRS, YFSETQ. With 0 bases removed from V and 1 base from J, the gap between germline ends came to 12 bases. CDR3 residues: CASSLAGERRTDTQYF. The CDR3 DNA follows: TGCGCCAGCAGCTTGGCCGGGGAGAGACGCACAGATACGCAGTATTTT.

The V call is TRBV28, the J call TRBJ2-5, with D tentatively TRBD1 (5 bases). CDR3 length: 14 amino acids. Germline V gives CDR1 MDHEN, CDR2 SYDVKM. Trimming left V 4 bases short and J 7 bases short, with 16 bases between. The CDR3 spells CASSSTDITGTQYF. The DNA for the CDR3 is TGTGCCAGCAGTTCAACGGACATTACGGGGACCCAGTACTTC.

The rearrangement joins TRBV5-1 to TRBJ2-2, with 7 bases that match TRBD1. The V gene end was trimmed by 2 bases and the J gene end by 1 base; junction bases not matched to a gene: 5. The CDR3 sequence is 16 residues long. Germline V gives CDR1 SGHRS, CDR2 YFSETQ. CDR3 nucleotide sequence: TGCGCCAGCAGCTTTCAGGGGGTCATGAACACCGGGGAGCTGTTTTTT. Translation gives CASSFQGVMNTGELFF.

The chain is built from TRBV3-1 (or the pseudogene TRBV3-2) and TRBJ2-2; TRBD2 aligns across 8 bases. Per the germline V gene, CDR1 is LGHDT and CDR2 is YNNKEL (reference sequence). This CDR3 comprises 17 residues. With 4 bases clipped from V and 3 bases from J, the junction kept 10 bases outside the gene matches. The CDR3 coding sequence is TGTGCCAGCAGCCGGAGACTAGGAGCGGGGGACACCGGGGAGCTGTTTTTT. Amino acid sequence: CASSRRLGAGDTGELFF.

The chain combines TRBV28 with TRBJ2-5, with D possibly TRBD2 on 5 matching bases. V was cut by 6 bases and J by 0 bases, with 11 bases left in between. The CDR3 spans 14 residues. CDR1 MDHEN and CDR2 SYDVKM come from the germline V gene. Here the CDR3 reads CASRSWRYQETQYF. CDR3 in DNA: TGTGCCAGCAGATCGTGGAGGTACCAAGAGACCCAGTACTTC.

The chain uses TRBV6-6 and TRBJ1-2; 11 bases match TRBD1. The CDR3 length is 17 residues. Germline V gene lookup returns CDR1 MNHNY and CDR2 SVGAGI (reference sequence). With V trimmed by 5 bases and J by 5 bases, 13 bases remained unmatched. The CDR3 DNA reads as TGTGCCAGCAGTCCAGGAGGACAGGGGGCGCTTTGGTATGGCTACACCTTC. It encodes CASSPGGQGALWYGYTF.

The rearrangement links TRBV7-2 to TRBJ1-4; D is unclear. The CDR3 totals 13 residues. The V end lost 1 base, the J end lost 7 bases, and 7 bases lay between the germline ends. Germline V gene lookup returns CDR1 SGHTA and CDR2 FQGNSA. The CDR3 loop is CASSLDRVEKLFF. The CDR3 region has the DNA TGTGCCAGCAGCTTAGACCGGGTTGAAAAACTGTTTTTT.

The chain employs TRBV15 and TRBJ1-1; 7 positions agree with TRBD1. The germline gives CDR1 LNHNV, CDR2 YYDKDF (reference sequence). With 0 bases clipped from V and 9 bases from J, the junction kept 7 bases outside the gene matches. The CDR3 covers 14 residues. The CDR3 sequence is CATSRDVAGGKAFF. DNA of the CDR3: TGTGCCACCAGCAGAGATGTGGCAGGGGGGAAAGCTTTCTTT.

The chain links TRBV19 to TRBJ2-1, with D perhaps matching TRBD2 (5 bases). Trimming took off 10 bases at V and 2 bases at J, with 18 bases between the two ends. The CDR3 runs to 15 residues. Germline-derived CDR1 and CDR2 are LNHDA and SQIVND (reference sequence). CDR3: CATSSRGKAYNEQFF. The CDR3 DNA sequence: TGTGCCACCTCCTCTCGGGGAAAAGCCTACAATGAGCAGTTCTTC.

This chain uses TRBV10-3 with TRBJ1-5, with D tentatively TRBD1 (6 bases). V was cut by 1 base and J by 6 bases, with 13 bases left in between. In germline, CDR1 is ENHRY, CDR2 SYGVKD. This CDR3 has 15 residues. Written as DNA, the CDR3 is TGTGCCATCAGTGAGTTACAGGGTTCTGGTCAGCCCCAGCATTTT. It encodes CAISELQGSGQPQHF.

The CDR3 nucleotides read TGCGCCAGCAGCCAAGATCAGGGGGTGGGAGGTGGCTACACCTTC. Translating gives CASSQDQGVGGGYTF. This chain connects TRBV4-1 to TRBJ1-2; 7 bases align to TRBD1. Trimming at V came to 0 bases and at J to 7 bases, leaving 8 bases not matched to a gene. The germline V gene encodes CDR1 MGHRA and CDR2 YSYEKL. This CDR3 has 15 amino acids.

This clone has more than one count but fewer than ten. The chain joins TRBV12-3 or TRBV12-4 to TRBJ2-7; D gene uncertain. Trimming removed 2 bases from V and 6 bases from J, with 5 bases in between. This CDR3 region has 11 residues. CDR3 DNA: TGTGCCAGCAGTTTATCGGGCGAGCAGTACTTC. It yields the protein CASSLSGEQYF.

The rearrangement uses TRBV2 and TRBJ2-2, with 8 bases fitting TRBD2. Germline V gene data show CDR1 as SNHLY and CDR2 as FYNNEI. The CDR3 covers 14 residues. J lost 4 bases, V lost 8 bases, and 6 bases had no gene match. Here the CDR3 DNA reads TGTGCCAGCTGGGGACTAGTGGGCACCGGGGAGCTGTTTTTT. It is translated as CASWGLVGTGELFF.

The genes are TRBV12-3 or TRBV12-4 and TRBJ2-2, with no clear D. The CDR3 length is 11 residues. Trimming cost V 6 bases and J 5 bases, with 4 bases left between them. DNA for the CDR3: TGTGCCAGCAGGGCTACCGGGGAGCTGTTTTTT. It codes for CASRATGELFF.

The gene calls are TRBV5-4 and TRBJ2-4; D perhaps matches TRBD2 (5 bases). The CDR3 loop spans 13 amino acids. V lost 6 bases and J lost 2, with 9 bases in between. CDR1 is SGHNT, CDR2 YYREEE, per germline (reference sequence). CDR3 in DNA: TGTGCCAGCAAATTAGCGACCAAAAACATTCAGTACTTC. As protein: CASKLATKNIQYF.

This chain connects TRBV21-1 to TRBJ2-2; TRBD2, the table's D call, was not compared with the DNA. TRBV21-1 is given as a pseudogene. CDR3 length: 13 amino acids. CDR3 nucleotides: TGTGCCAGCAGCGCGCGGGATGGCGGGGAGCTGTTTTTT. Encoded protein: CASSARDGGELFF.

This clone was found once. The chain uses TRBV29-1 and TRBJ2-2, with TRBD1 identical over 8 bases. This CDR3 has 12 amino acids. Germline CDR1 is SQVTM and CDR2 is ANQGSEA. The CDR3 bases are TGCACCGGGACAGGGAACACCGGGGAGCTGTTTTTT. Translation: CTGTGNTGELFF.

The chain has TRBV9 and TRBJ2-2; D might be TRBD1 (7 bases). Per germline, CDR1 SGDLS and CDR2 YYNGEE. CDR3 length: 16 amino acids. V was cut by 0 bases and J by 2 bases, with 11 bases left in between. CDR3 in amino acids: CASSVAGGGNTGELFF. The CDR3, as DNA: TGTGCCAGCAGCGTAGCTGGAGGGGGCAACACCGGGGAGCTGTTTTTT.

The V call is TRBV5-1, the J call TRBJ2-7; the match to TRBD1 covers 10 bases. The trim removed 1 base at V and 1 base at J, leaving 5 bases unmatched. The CDR3 runs to 16 residues. Germline assignment: CDR1 SGHRS and CDR2 YFSETQ. DNA for the CDR3: TGCGCCAGCAGCTTGCTTGGACAGGGGGTTTCCTACGAGCAGTACTTC. Protein product: CASSLLGQGVSYEQYF.

The V call is TRBV2, the J call TRBJ1-2; D gene ambiguous. Germline CDR1 reads SNHLY; CDR2 reads FYNNEI. V was clipped by 4 bases and J by 3 bases, with 9 bases between them. The CDR3 covers 13 residues. CDR3 nucleotides: TGTGCCAGCAGTGTGGCGGAGCACTATGGCTACACCTTC. Residues: CASSVAEHYGYTF.